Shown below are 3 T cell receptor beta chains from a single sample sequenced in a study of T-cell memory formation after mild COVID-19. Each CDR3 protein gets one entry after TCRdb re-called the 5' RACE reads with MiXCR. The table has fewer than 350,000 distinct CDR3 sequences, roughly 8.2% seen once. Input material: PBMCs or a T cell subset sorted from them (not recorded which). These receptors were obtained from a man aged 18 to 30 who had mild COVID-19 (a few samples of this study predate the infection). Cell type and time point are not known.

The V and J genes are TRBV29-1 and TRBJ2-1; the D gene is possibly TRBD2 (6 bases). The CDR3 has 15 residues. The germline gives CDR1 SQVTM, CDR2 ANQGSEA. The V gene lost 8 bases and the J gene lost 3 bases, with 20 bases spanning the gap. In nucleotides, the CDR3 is TGCAGCACCCTCCCGGAGGGGTTGGTCTACAATGAGCAGTTCTTC. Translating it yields CSTLPEGLVYNEQFF.

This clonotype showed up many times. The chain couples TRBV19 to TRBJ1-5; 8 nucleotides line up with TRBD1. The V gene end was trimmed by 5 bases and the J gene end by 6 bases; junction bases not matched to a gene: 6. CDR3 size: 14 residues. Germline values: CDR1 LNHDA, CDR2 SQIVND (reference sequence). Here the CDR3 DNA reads TGTGCCAGTAGTCCCAGGGGGCTGGGTCAGCCCCAGCATTTT. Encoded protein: CASSPRGLGQPQHF.

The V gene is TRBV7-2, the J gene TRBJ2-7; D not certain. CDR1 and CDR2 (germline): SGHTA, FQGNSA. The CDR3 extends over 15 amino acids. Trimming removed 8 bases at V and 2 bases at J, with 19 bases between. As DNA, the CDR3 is TGTGCCAGCGGATCCCCCCGGACGTCTACCTACGAGCAGTACTTC. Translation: CASGSPRTSTYEQYF.